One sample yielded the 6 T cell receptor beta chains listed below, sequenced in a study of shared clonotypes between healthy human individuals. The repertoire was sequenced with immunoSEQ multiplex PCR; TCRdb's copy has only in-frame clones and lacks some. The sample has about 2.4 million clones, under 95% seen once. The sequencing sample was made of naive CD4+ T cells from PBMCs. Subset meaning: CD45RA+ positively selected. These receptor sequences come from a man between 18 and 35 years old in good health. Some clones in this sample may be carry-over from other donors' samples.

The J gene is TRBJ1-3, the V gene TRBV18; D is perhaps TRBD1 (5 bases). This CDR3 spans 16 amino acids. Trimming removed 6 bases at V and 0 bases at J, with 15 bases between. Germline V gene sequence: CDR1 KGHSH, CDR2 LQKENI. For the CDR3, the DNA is TGTGCCAGCTCCCTGGGGACTCAAAACTCTGGAAACACCATATATTTT. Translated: CASSLGTQNSGNTIYF.

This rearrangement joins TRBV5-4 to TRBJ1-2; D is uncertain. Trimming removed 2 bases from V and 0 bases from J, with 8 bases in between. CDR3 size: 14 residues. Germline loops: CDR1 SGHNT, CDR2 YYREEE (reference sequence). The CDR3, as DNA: TGTGCCAGCAGCTTTGGGTCATCTAACTATGGCTACACCTTC. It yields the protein CASSFGSSNYGYTF.

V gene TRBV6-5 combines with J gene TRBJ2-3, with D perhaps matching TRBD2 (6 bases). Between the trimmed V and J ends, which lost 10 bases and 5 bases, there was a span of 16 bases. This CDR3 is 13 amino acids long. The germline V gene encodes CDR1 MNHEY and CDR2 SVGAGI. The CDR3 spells CATSPAGRDTQYF. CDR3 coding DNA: TGTGCCACCTCCCCAGCGGGCCGAGATACGCAGTATTTT.

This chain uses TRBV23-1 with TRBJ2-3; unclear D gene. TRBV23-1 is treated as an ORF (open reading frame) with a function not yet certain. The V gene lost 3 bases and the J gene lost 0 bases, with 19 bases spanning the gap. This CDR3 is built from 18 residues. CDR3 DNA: TGCGCCAGCAGTCAGGTGCAGGAGCGAGTTTCTAGCACAGATACGCAGTATTTT. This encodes CASSQVQERVSSTDTQYF.

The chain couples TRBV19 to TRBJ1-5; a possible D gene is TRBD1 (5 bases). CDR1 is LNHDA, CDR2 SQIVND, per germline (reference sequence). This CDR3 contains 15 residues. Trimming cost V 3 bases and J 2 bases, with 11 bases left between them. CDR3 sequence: CASSIRRVGNQPQHF. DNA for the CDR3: TGTGCCAGTAGTATTCGCAGGGTCGGCAATCAGCCCCAGCATTTT.

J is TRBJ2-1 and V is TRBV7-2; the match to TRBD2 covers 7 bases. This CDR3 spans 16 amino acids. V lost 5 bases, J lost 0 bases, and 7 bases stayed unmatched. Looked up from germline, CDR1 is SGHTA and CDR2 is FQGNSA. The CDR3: CASSKSGAHSYNEQFF. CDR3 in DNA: TGTGCCAGCAGCAAAAGCGGGGCCCACTCCTACAATGAGCAGTTCTTC.